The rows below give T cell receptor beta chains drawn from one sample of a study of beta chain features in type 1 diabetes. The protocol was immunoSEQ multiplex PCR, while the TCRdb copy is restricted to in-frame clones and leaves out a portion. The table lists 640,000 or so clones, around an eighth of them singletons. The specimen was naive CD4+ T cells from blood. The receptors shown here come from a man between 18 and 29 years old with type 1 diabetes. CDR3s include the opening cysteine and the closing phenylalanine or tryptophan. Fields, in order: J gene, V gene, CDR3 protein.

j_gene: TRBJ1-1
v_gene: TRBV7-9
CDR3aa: CASSPRAVQAFF

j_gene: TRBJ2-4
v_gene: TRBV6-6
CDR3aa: CASSPPLDIQYF

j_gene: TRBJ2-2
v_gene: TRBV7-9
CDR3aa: CASSLWDTGELFF

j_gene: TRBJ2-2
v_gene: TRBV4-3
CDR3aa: CASSQDRNGELFF

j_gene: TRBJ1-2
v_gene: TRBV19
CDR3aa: CASSLGTADRVNYGYTF

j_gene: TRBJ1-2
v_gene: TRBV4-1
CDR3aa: CASYSLPLNYGYTF

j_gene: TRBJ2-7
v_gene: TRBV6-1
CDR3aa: CASSFLPGGREQYF

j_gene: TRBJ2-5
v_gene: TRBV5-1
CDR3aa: CASSTSGIQETQYF

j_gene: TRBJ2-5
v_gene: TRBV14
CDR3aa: CASSQGLAGATQYF

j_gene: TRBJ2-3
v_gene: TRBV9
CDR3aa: CASSPRGRATNLSTDTQYF

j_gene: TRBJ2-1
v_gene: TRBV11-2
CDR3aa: CASSLVSGAFSYNEQFF

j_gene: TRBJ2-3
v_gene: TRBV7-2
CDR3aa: CASSLIQGTDTQYF

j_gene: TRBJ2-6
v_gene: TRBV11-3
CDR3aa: CASSLVREGTLTF

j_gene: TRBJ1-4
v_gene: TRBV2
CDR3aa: CASIQQGVEKLFF

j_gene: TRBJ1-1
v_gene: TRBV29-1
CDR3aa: CSVDSPLGGNTEAFF

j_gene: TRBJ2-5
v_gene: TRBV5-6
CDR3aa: CASSLGAGLGAPETQYF

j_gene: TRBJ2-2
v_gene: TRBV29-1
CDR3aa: CSAKSGTANTGELFF

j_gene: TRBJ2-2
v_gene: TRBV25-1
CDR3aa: CASPSPSGELFF

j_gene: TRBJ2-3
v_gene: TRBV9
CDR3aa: CASSVGQGSTDTQYF

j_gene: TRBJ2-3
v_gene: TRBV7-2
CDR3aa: CASSLVSSGTDTQYF

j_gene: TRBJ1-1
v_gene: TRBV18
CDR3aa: CASSPPLGNTEAFF

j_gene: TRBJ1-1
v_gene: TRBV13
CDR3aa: CASSQRTLRSTEAFF

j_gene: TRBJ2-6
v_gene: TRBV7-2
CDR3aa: CASSLALLVSSGANVLTF

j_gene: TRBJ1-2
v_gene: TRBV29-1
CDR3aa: CSVVGTGTNYGYTF

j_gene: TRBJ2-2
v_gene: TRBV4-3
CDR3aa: CASSQDRRAARLGELFF

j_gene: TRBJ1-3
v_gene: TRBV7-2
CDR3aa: CASSLDRGAGNTIYF

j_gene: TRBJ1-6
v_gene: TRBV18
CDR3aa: CASRHPGTENSPLHF

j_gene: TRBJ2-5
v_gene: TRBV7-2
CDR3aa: CASSLGWGRGQETQYF

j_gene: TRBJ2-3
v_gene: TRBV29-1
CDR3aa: CSVGGRSGTDTQYF

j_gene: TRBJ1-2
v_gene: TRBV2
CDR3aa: CASSVDSSYGYTF

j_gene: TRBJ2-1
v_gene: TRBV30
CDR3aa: CAWKIAGSSYNEQFF